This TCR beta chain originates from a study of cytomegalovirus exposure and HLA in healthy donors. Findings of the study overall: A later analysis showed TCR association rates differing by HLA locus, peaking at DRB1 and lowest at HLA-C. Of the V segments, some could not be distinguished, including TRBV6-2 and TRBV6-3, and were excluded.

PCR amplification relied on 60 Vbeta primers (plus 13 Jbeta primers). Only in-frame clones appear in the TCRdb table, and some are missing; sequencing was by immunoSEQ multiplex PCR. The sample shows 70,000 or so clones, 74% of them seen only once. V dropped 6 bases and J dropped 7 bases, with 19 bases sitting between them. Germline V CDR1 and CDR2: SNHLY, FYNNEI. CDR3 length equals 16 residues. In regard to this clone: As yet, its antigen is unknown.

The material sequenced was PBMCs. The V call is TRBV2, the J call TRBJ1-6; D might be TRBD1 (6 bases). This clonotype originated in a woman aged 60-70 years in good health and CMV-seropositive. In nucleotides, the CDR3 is TGTGCCAGCAGAAAAACCTTGACAGGATCCAATTCACCCCTCCACTTT. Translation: CASRKTLTGSNSPLHF. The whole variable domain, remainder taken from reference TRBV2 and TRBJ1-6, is EPEVTQTPSHQVTQMGQEVILRCVPISNHLYFYWYRQILGQKVEFLVSFYNNEISEKSEIFDDQFSVERPDGSNFTLKIRSTKLEDSAMYFCASRKTLTGSNSPLHFGNGTRLTVT.